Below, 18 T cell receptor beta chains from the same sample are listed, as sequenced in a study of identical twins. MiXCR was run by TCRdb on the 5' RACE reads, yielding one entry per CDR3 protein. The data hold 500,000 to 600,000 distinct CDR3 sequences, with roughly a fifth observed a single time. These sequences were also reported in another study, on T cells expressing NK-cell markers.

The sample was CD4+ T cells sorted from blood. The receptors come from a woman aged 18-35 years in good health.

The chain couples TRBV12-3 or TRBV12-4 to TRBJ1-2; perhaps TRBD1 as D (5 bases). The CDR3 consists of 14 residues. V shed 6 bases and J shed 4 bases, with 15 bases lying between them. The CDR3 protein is CASSVLQGTYGYTF. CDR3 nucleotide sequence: TGTGCCAGCAGCGTATTGCAGGGAACCTATGGCTACACCTTC.

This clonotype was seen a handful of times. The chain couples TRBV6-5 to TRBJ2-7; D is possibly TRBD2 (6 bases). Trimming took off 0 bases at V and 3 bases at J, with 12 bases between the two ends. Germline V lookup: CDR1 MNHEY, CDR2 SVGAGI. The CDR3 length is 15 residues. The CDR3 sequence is CASSYSIGGFYEQYF. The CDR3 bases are TGTGCCAGCAGTTACTCTATCGGGGGATTCTACGAGCAGTACTTC.

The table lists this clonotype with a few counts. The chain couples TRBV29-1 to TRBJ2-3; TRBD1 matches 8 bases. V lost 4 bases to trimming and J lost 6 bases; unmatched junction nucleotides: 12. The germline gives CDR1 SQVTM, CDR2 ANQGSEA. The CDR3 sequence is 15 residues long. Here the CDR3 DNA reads TGCAGCGTTGCCCCAGGGGGCGCAGGTTCCGATACGCAGTATTTT. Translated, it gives CSVAPGGAGSDTQYF.

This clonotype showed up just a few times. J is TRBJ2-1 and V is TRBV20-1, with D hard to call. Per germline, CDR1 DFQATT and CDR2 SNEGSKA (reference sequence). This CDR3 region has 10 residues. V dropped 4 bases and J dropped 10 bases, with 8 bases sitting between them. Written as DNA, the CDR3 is TGCAGTGCTATCGCTGAGGAGCAGTTCTTC. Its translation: CSAIAEEQFF.

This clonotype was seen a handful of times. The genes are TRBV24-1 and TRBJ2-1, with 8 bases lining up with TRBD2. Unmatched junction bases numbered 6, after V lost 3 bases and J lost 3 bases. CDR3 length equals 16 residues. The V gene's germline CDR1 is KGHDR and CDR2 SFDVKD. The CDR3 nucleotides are TGTGCCACCAGTGATGGAGCGGGAGTGTACTACAATGAGCAGTTCTTC. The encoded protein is CATSDGAGVYYNEQFF.

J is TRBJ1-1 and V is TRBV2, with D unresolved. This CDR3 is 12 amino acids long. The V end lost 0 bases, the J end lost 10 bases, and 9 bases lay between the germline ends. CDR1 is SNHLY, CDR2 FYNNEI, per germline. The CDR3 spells CASSEAAIGAFF. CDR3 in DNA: TGTGCCAGCAGTGAAGCAGCTATTGGAGCTTTCTTT.

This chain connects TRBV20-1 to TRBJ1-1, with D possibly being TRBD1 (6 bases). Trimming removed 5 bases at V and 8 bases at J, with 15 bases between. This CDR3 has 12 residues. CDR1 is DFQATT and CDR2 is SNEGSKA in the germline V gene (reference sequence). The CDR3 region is CSAQGTLREAFF. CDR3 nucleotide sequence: TGCAGTGCTCAGGGGACGCTACGAGAAGCTTTCTTT.

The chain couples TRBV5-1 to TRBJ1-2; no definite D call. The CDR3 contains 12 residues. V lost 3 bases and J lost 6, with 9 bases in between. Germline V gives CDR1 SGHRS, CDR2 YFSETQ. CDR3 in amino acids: CASSSGRHGYTF. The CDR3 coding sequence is TGCGCCAGCAGCTCAGGACGTCATGGCTACACCTTC.

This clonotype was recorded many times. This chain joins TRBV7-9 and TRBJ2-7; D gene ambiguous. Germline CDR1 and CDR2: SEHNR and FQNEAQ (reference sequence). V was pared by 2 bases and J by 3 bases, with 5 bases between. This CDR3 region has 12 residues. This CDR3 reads CASSLSIYEQYF. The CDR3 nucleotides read TGTGCCAGCAGCTTATCTATCTACGAGCAGTACTTC.

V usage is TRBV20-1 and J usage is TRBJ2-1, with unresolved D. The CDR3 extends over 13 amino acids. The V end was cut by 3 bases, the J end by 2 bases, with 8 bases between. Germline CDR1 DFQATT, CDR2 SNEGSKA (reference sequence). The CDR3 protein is CSASRSTYNEQFF. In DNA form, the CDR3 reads TGCAGTGCTAGCAGATCCACCTACAATGAGCAGTTCTTC.

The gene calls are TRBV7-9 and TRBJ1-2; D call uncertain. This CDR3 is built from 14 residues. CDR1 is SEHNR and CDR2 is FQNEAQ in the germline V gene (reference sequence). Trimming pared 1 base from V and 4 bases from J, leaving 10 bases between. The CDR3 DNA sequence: TGTGCCAGCAGCTTAGATGGGGAACGCTATGGCTACACCTTC. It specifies CASSLDGERYGYTF. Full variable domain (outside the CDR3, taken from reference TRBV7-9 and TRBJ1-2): DTGVSQNPRHKITKRGQNVTFRCDPISEHNRLYWYRQTLGQGPEFLTYFQNEAQLEKSRLLSDRFSAERPKGSFSTLEIQRTEQGDSAMYLCASSLDGERYGYTFGSGTRLTVV.

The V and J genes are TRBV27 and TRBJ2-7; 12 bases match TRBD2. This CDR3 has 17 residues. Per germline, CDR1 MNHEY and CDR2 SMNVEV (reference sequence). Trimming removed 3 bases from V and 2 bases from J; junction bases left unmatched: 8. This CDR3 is CASSFGLAGGTAYEQYF. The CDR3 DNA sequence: TGTGCCAGCAGTTTTGGGCTAGCGGGAGGGACCGCCTACGAGCAGTACTTC.

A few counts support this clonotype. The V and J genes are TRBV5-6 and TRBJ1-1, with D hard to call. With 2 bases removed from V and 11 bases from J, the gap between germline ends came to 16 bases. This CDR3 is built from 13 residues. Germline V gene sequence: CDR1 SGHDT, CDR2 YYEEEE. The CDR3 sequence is CASSFVGLVGAFF. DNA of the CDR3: TGTGCCAGCAGCTTCGTGGGGTTGGTGGGGGCTTTCTTT. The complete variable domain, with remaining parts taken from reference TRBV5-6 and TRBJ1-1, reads DAGVTQSPTHLIKTRGQQVTLRCSPKSGHDTVSWYQQALGQGPQFIFQYYEEEERQRGNFPDRFSGHQFPNYSSELNVNALLLGDSALYLCASSFVGLVGAFFGQGTRLTVV.

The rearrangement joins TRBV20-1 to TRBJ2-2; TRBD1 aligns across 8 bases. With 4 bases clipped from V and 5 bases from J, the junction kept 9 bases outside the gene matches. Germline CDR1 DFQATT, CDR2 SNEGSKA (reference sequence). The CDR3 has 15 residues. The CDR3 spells CSAKRTGRGTGELFF. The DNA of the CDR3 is TGCAGTGCTAAAAGGACAGGGAGAGGAACCGGGGAGCTGTTTTTT.

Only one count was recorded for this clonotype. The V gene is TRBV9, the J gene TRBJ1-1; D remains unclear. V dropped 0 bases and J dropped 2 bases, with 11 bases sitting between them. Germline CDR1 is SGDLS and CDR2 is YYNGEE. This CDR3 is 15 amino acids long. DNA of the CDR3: TGTGCCAGCAGCGTAGGGGCCGCCACCAACACTGAAGCTTTCTTT. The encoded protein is CASSVGAATNTEAFF.

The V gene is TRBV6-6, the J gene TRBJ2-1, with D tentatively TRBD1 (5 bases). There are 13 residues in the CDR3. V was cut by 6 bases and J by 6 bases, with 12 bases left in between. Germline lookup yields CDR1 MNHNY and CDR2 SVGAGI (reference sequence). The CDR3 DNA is TGTGCCAGCAGCCCCCGACAGTCCAATGAGCAGTTCTTC. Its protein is CASSPRQSNEQFF.

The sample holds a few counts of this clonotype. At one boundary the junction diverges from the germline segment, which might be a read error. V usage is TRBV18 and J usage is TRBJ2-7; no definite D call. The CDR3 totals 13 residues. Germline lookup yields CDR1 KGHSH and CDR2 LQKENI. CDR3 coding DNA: TGTGCCAGCTCACCACCTGTATCCTCCGAGCAGTACTTC. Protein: CASSPPVSSEQYF.

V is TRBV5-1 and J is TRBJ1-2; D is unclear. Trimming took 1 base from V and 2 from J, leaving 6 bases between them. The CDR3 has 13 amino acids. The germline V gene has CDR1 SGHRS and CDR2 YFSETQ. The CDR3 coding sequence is TGCGCCAGCAGCTTGCTAATGAACTATGGCTACACCTTC. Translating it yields CASSLLMNYGYTF.